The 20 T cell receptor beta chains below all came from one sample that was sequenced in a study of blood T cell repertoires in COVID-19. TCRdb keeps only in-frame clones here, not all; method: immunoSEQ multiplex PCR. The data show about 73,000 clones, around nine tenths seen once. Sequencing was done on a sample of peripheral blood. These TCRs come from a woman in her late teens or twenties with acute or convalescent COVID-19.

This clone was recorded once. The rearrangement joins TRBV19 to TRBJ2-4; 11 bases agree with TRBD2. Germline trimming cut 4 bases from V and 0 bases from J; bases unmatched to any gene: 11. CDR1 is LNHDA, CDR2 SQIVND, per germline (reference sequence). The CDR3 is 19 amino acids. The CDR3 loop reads CASSSPRQTSGEAKNIQYF. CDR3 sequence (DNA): TGTGCCAGTAGTAGCCCCAGGCAGACTAGCGGGGAAGCCAAAAACATTCAGTACTTC.

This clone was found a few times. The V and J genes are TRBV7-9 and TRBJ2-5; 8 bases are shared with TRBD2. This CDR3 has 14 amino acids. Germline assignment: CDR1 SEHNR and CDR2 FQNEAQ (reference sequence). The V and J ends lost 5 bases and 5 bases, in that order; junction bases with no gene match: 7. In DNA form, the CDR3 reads TGTGCCAGCAGCAGTAGCGGGGTGTATGAGACCCAGTACTTC. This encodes CASSSSGVYETQYF.

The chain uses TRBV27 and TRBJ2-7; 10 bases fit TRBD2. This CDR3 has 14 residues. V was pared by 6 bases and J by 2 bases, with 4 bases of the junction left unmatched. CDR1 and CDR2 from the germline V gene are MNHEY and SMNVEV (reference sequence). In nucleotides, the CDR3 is TGTGCCAGCAGCCAAGCGGGAGGGACCTACGAGCAGTACTTC. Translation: CASSQAGGTYEQYF.

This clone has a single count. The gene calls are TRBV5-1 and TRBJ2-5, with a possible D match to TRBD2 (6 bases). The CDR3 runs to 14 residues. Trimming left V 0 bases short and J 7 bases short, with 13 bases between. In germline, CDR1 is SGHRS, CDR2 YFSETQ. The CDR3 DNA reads TGCGCCAGCAGCTTGGGGCCCATGGGGGGGACCCAGTACTTC. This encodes CASSLGPMGGTQYF.

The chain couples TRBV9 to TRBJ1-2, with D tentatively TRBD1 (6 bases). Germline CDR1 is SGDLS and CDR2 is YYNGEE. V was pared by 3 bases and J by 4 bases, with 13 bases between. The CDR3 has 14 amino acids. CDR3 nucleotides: TGTGCCAGCAGCGATATCCGACAGGCCTATGGCTACACCTTC. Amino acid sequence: CASSDIRQAYGYTF.

This chain's CDR3 is CASSSTRGSGELFF. The CDR3 DNA follows: TGTGCCAGCAGTAGTACACGCGGGAGCGGGGAGCTGTTTTTT. V usage is TRBV6-5 and J usage is TRBJ2-2, with 7 bases matching TRBD2. There are 14 residues in the CDR3. After removal of 5 bases from V and 7 bases from J, the junction contained 7 bases not matched to a gene. Germline V lookup: CDR1 MNHEY, CDR2 SVGAGI.

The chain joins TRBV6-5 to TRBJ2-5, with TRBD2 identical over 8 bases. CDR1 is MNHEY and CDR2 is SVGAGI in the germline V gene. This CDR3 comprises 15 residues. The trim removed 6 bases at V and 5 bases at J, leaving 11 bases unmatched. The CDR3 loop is CASSRLGLAGETQYF. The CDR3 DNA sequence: TGTGCCAGCAGCCGATTAGGACTAGCTGGGGAGACCCAGTACTTC.

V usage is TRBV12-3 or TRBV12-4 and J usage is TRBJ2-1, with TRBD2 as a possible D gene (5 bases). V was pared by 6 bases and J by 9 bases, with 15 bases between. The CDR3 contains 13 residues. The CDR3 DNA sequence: TGTGCCAGCAGGGTGGCGGGTTTACCTGAGCAGTTCTTC. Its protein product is CASRVAGLPEQFF.

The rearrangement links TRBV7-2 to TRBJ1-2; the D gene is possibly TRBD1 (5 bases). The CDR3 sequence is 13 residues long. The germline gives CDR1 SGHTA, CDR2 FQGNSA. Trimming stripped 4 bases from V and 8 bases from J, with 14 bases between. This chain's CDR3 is CASSSREGRGYTF. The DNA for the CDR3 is TGTGCCAGCAGCTCCAGGGAGGGCCGGGGCTACACCTTC.

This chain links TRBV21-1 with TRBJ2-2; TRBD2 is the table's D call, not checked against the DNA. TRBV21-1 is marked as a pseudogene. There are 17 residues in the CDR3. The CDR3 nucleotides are TGTGCCAGCAGCAAATTTTCTAGCGGTCTGAACACCGGGGAGCTGTTTTTT. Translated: CASSKFSSGLNTGELFF.

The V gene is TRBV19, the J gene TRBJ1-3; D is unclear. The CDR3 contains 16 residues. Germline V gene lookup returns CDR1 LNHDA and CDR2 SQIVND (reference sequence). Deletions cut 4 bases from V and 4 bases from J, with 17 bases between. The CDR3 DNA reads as TGTGCCAGTAGTAGGTCCGGTCAAGTATCAGGAAACACCATATATTTT. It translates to CASSRSGQVSGNTIYF.

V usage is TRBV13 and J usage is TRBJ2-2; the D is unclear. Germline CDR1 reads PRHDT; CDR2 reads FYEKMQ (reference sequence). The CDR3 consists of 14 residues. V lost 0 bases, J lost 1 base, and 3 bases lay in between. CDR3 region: CASSLGRNTGELFF. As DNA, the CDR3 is TGTGCCAGCAGCTTAGGCAGGAACACCGGGGAGCTGTTTTTT.

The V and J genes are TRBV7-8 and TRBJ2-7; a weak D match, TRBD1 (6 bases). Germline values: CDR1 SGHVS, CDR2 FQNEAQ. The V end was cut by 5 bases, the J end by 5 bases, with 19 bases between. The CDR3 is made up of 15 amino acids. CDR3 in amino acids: CASSQKGQFLNEQYF. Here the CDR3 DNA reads TGTGCCAGCAGCCAGAAAGGACAGTTTCTGAACGAGCAGTACTTC.

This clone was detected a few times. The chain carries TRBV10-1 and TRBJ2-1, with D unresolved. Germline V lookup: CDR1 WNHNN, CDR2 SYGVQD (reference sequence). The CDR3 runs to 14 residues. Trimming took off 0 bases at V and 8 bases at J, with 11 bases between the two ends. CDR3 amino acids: CASSESPGMDEQFF. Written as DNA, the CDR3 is TGCGCCAGCAGTGAGTCGCCGGGTATGGATGAGCAGTTCTTC.

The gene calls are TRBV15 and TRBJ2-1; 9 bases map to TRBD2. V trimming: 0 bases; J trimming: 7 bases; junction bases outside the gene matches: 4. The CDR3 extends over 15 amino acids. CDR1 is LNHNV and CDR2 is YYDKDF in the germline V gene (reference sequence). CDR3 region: CATSRERGRGNEQFF. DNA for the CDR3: TGTGCCACCAGCAGAGAACGCGGGAGGGGGAATGAGCAGTTCTTC.

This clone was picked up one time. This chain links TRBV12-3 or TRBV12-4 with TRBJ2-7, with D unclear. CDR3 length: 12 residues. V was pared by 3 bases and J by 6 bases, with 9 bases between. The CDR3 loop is CASSFGAAEQYF. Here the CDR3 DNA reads TGTGCCAGCAGTTTCGGTGCCGCCGAGCAGTACTTC.

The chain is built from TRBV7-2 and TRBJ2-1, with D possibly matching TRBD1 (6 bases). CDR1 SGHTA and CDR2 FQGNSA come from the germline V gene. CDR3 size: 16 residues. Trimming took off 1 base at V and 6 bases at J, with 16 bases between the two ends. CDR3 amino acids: CASSLGHRDVFNEQFF. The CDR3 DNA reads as TGTGCCAGCAGCTTAGGTCACAGGGACGTCTTCAATGAGCAGTTCTTC.

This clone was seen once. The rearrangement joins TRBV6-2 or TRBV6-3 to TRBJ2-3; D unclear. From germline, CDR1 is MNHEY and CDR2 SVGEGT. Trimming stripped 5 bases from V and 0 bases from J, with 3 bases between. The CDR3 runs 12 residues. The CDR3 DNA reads TGTGCCAGCAGTCATAGCACAGATACGCAGTATTTT. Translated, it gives CASSHSTDTQYF.

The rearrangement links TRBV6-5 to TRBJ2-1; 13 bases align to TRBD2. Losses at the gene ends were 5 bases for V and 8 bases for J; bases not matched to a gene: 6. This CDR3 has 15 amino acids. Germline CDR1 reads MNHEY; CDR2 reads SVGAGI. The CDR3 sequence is CASSQTSGGIDEQFF. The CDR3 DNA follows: TGTGCCAGCAGTCAGACTAGCGGGGGGATAGATGAGCAGTTCTTC.

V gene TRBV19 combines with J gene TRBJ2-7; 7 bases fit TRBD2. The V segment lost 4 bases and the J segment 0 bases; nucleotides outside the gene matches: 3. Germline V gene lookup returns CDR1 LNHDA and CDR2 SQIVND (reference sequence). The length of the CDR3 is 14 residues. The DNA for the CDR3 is TGTGCCAGTAGTACCAGCGGGATCTCCTACGAGCAGTACTTC. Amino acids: CASSTSGISYEQYF.